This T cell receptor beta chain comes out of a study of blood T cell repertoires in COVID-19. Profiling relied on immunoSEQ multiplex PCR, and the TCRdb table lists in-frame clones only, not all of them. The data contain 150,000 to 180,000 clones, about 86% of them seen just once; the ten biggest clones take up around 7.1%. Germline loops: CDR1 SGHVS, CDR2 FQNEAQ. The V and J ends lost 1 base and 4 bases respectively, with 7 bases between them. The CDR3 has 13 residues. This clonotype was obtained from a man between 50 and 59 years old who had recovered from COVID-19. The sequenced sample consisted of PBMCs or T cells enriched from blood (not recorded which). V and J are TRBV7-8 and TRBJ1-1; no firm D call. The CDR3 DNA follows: TGTGCCAGCAGCTTAGGGGGAGTCACTGAAGCTTTCTTT. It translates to CASSLGGVTEAFF. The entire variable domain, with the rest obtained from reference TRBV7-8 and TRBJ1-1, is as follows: GAGVSQSPRYKVAKRGQDVALRCDPISGHVSLFWYQQALGQGPEFLTYFQNEAQLDKSGLPSDRFFAERPEGSVSTLKIQRTQQEDSAVYLCASSLGGVTEAFFGQGTRLTVV.